This is a list of T cell receptor beta chains from one sample in a study of Graves' ophthalmopathy and Graves' hyperthyroidism. Each CDR3 protein gets one entry after TCRdb re-called the multiplex PCR reads with MiXCR. The top ten clones hold about 4.2% of a sample with about 500,000 distinct CDR3 sequences, about 35% of them seen once. The sequenced material came from peripheral blood or thyroid tissue (not recorded which). Every receptor here comes from an adult man with Graves' hyperthyroidism. Each CDR3 is given with its conserved first and last residue. The order of the fields is V gene, clone size, J gene, D gene, CDR3 protein, CDR3 DNA. A D gene is named only where the DNA matches it firmly. Size values are once, few and many counts, or a class for expanded clones, and some rows have none.

v_gene: TRBV29-1; abundance: -; j_gene: TRBJ2-1; d_gene: -; CDR3aa: CSVEHPGRSSYSEQFF; CDR3nt: TGCAGCGTTGAACACCCGGGACGTAGCTCCTACAGTGAGCAGTTCTTC
v_gene: TRBV5-1; abundance: many; j_gene: TRBJ1-1; d_gene: -; CDR3aa: CASSPGLQGTEAFF; CDR3nt: TGCGCCAGCAGCCCGGGCCTGCAGGGCACTGAAGCTTTCTTT
v_gene: TRBV2; abundance: -; j_gene: TRBJ2-1; d_gene: -; CDR3aa: CGSSGGSHDEQFF; CDR3nt: TGTGGCAGCAGTGGGGGTTCCCACGATGAGCAGTTCTTC
v_gene: TRBV25-1; abundance: -; j_gene: TRBJ2-5; d_gene: TRBD2; CDR3aa: CASSKTSGDQETQYF; CDR3nt: TGTGCCAGCAGTAAGACTAGCGGAGACCAAGAGACCCAGTACTTC
v_gene: TRBV2; abundance: -; j_gene: TRBJ2-1; d_gene: TRBD1; CDR3aa: CASSEGTGKGNEQFF; CDR3nt: TGTGCCAGCAGTGAGGGGACAGGGAAAGGCAATGAGCAGTTCTTC
v_gene: TRBV24-1; abundance: -; j_gene: TRBJ2-7; d_gene: TRBD1; CDR3aa: CATRNRRDRDYEQYF; CDR3nt: TGTGCCACCAGAAACCGCCGGGACAGGGATTACGAGCAGTACTTC
v_gene: TRBV20-1; abundance: few; j_gene: TRBJ2-5; d_gene: TRBD2; CDR3aa: CSARDVAGVFGETQYF; CDR3nt: TGCAGTGCTAGAGATGTAGCGGGAGTTTTTGGAGAGACCCAGTACTTC
v_gene: TRBV7-2; abundance: few; j_gene: TRBJ1-3; d_gene: -; CDR3aa: CASSAGMGRNSGNTIYF; CDR3nt: TGTGCCAGCAGCGCCGGCATGGGACGTAACTCTGGAAACACCATATATTTT
v_gene: TRBV6-2/TRBV6-3; abundance: many; j_gene: TRBJ1-1; d_gene: -; CDR3aa: CASSKATENTEAFF; CDR3nt: TGTGCCAGCAGTAAAGCGACAGAGAACACTGAAGCTTTCTTT
v_gene: TRBV7-7; abundance: -; j_gene: TRBJ2-3; d_gene: -; CDR3aa: CASSRSPGRDTQYF; CDR3nt: TGTGCTAGCAGCCGCTCCCCGGGAAGGGATACGCAGTATTTT
v_gene: TRBV28; abundance: -; j_gene: TRBJ2-7; d_gene: TRBD1; CDR3aa: CASRGQASYEQYF; CDR3nt: TGTGCCAGCAGGGGACAGGCCTCCTACGAGCAGTACTTC
v_gene: TRBV7-9; abundance: few; j_gene: TRBJ2-7; d_gene: TRBD1; CDR3aa: CASSARGDRGVKHEQYF; CDR3nt: TGTGCCAGCAGCGCCCGGGGGGACAGGGGAGTTAAACACGAGCAGTACTTC
v_gene: TRBV7-6; abundance: once; j_gene: TRBJ1-2; d_gene: -; CDR3aa: CASSIQAGGGYTF; CDR3nt: TGTGCCAGCAGCATCCAAGCGGGGGGTGGCTACACCTTC
v_gene: TRBV9; abundance: -; j_gene: TRBJ2-5; d_gene: -; CDR3aa: CASSQPRTVGAETQYF; CDR3nt: TGTGCCAGCAGCCAACCCAGGACAGTCGGTGCAGAGACCCAGTACTTC
v_gene: TRBV7-8; abundance: many; j_gene: TRBJ1-4; d_gene: -; CDR3aa: CASSSGHREKLFF; CDR3nt: TGTGCCAGCAGCTCGGGCCATCGTGAAAAACTGTTTTTT
v_gene: TRBV5-5; abundance: many; j_gene: TRBJ1-2; d_gene: -; CDR3aa: CASSHHLQGRGNYGYTF; CDR3nt: TGTGCCAGCAGCCACCACCTCCAGGGGAGGGGCAACTATGGCTACACCTTC
v_gene: TRBV7-9; abundance: many; j_gene: TRBJ1-1; d_gene: TRBD1; CDR3aa: CASSLAGTDEAFF; CDR3nt: TGTGCCAGCAGCTTAGCGGGGACAGACGAAGCTTTCTTT
v_gene: TRBV25-1; abundance: few; j_gene: TRBJ2-1; d_gene: -; CDR3aa: CASSDRRGGYNEQFF; CDR3nt: TGTGCCAGCAGTGATCGCAGGGGGGGTTACAATGAGCAGTTCTTC
v_gene: TRBV7-3; abundance: -; j_gene: TRBJ2-7; d_gene: -; CDR3aa: CASSSGAAEQYF; CDR3nt: TGTGCCAGCAGCTCGGGAGCAGCCGAGCAGTACTTC
v_gene: TRBV28; abundance: many; j_gene: TRBJ1-2; d_gene: -; CDR3aa: CASSLFAYGYTF; CDR3nt: TGTGCCAGCAGTTTATTTGCCTATGGCTACACCTTC
v_gene: TRBV24-1; abundance: many; j_gene: TRBJ1-2; d_gene: TRBD1; CDR3aa: CATSDFRTGYGYTF; CDR3nt: TGTGCCACCAGTGATTTCAGGACAGGCTATGGCTACACCTTC
v_gene: TRBV20-1; abundance: -; j_gene: TRBJ2-7; d_gene: TRBD1; CDR3aa: CSASTGSSYEQYF; CDR3nt: TGCAGTGCCTCGACAGGGTCCTCCTACGAGCAGTACTTC
v_gene: TRBV29-1; abundance: few; j_gene: TRBJ2-5; d_gene: -; CDR3aa: CSPRTLAAGETQYF; CDR3nt: TGCAGCCCGAGAACCCTTGCGGCTGGGGAGACCCAGTACTTC
v_gene: TRBV15; abundance: -; j_gene: TRBJ2-6; d_gene: -; CDR3aa: CATSSQTAGANVLTF; CDR3nt: TGTGCCACCAGCAGCCAAACGGCTGGGGCCAACGTCCTGACTTTC
v_gene: TRBV19; abundance: few; j_gene: TRBJ1-5; d_gene: TRBD1; CDR3aa: CASNPNRGPQPQHF; CDR3nt: TGTGCCAGTAACCCTAACAGGGGGCCTCAGCCCCAGCATTTT
v_gene: TRBV24-1; abundance: -; j_gene: TRBJ2-5; d_gene: TRBD2; CDR3aa: CATTGLAGGETQYF; CDR3nt: TGTGCCACCACGGGACTAGCGGGAGGCGAGACCCAGTACTTC
v_gene: TRBV5-1; abundance: -; j_gene: TRBJ2-1; d_gene: TRBD2; CDR3aa: CASSLFSSGRKQFF; CDR3nt: TGCGCCAGCAGCTTGTTCTCTAGCGGGAGGAAGCAGTTCTTC
v_gene: TRBV7-9; abundance: few; j_gene: TRBJ1-2; d_gene: -; CDR3aa: CASSLENSANYGYTF; CDR3nt: TGTGCCAGCAGCTTAGAAAACAGCGCTAACTATGGCTACACCTTC
v_gene: TRBV12-3/TRBV12-4; abundance: -; j_gene: TRBJ1-3; d_gene: -; CDR3aa: CASRSGDPGSSGNTIYF; CDR3nt: TGTGCCAGCCGCAGCGGAGACCCGGGCAGCTCTGGAAACACCATATATTTT
v_gene: TRBV7-4; abundance: few; j_gene: TRBJ1-2; d_gene: -; CDR3aa: CASSFIYRGYGYTF; CDR3nt: TGTGCCAGCAGTTTCATTTACCGCGGGTATGGCTACACCTTC
v_gene: TRBV5-8; abundance: few; j_gene: TRBJ2-5; d_gene: -; CDR3aa: CAVRGPANQETQYF; CDR3nt: TGTGCCGTACGGGGGCCCGCGAACCAAGAGACCCAGTACTTC
v_gene: TRBV20-1; abundance: once; j_gene: TRBJ2-3; d_gene: TRBD2; CDR3aa: CSASKPAGGYTDTQYF; CDR3nt: TGCAGTGCTAGTAAGCCTGCGGGAGGTTACACAGATACGCAGTATTTT
v_gene: TRBV29-1; abundance: many; j_gene: TRBJ1-2; d_gene: TRBD1; CDR3aa: CSVEPRDRVYGYTF; CDR3nt: TGCAGCGTTGAACCCAGGGACAGGGTCTATGGCTACACCTTC
v_gene: TRBV7-9; abundance: many; j_gene: TRBJ1-1; d_gene: -; CDR3aa: CASGQGRDTEAFF; CDR3nt: TGCGCCAGCGGCCAGGGGAGGGACACTGAAGCTTTCTTT
v_gene: TRBV12-3/TRBV12-4; abundance: many; j_gene: TRBJ1-1; d_gene: -; CDR3aa: CASTIFSGTEAFF; CDR3nt: TGTGCCAGCACTATTTTTTCGGGCACTGAAGCTTTCTTT
v_gene: TRBV19; abundance: -; j_gene: TRBJ1-2; d_gene: -; CDR3aa: CASTVSPQENYGYTF; CDR3nt: TGTGCCAGTACGGTCAGCCCACAGGAGAACTATGGCTACACCTTC
v_gene: TRBV6-2/TRBV6-3; abundance: many; j_gene: TRBJ1-5; d_gene: -; CDR3aa: CASSYSRRSEGDQPQHF; CDR3nt: TGTGCCAGCAGTTACTCGAGGAGGTCGGAAGGAGATCAGCCCCAGCATTTT
v_gene: TRBV10-3; abundance: -; j_gene: TRBJ2-1; d_gene: TRBD1; CDR3aa: CASSYSRDRGHEQFF; CDR3nt: TGTGCCAGCAGTTACTCGAGGGACAGGGGGCATGAGCAGTTCTTC
v_gene: TRBV20-1; abundance: many; j_gene: TRBJ1-4; d_gene: -; CDR3aa: CSARQRMREKLFF; CDR3nt: TGCAGTGCTAGACAGCGGATGAGGGAAAAACTGTTTTTT
v_gene: TRBV4-1; abundance: many; j_gene: TRBJ2-6; d_gene: -; CDR3aa: CASSQPGRRSGANVLTF; CDR3nt: TGCGCCAGCAGCCAACCAGGGAGACGCTCTGGGGCCAACGTCCTGACTTTC
v_gene: TRBV13; abundance: many; j_gene: TRBJ2-7; d_gene: TRBD1; CDR3aa: CASSPQGSEQYF; CDR3nt: TGTGCCAGCAGCCCACAGGGGAGCGAGCAGTACTTC
v_gene: TRBV3-1; abundance: many; j_gene: TRBJ1-6; d_gene: -; CDR3aa: CASSQGLGANSPLHF; CDR3nt: TGTGCCAGCAGCCAAGGTCTGGGGGCGAATTCACCCCTCCACTTT
v_gene: TRBV29-1; abundance: many; j_gene: TRBJ1-1; d_gene: -; CDR3aa: CSVESRRADEAFF; CDR3nt: TGCAGCGTTGAATCCCGACGGGCTGATGAAGCTTTCTTT
v_gene: TRBV7-2; abundance: many; j_gene: TRBJ1-2; d_gene: -; CDR3aa: CASSPPGTGRDGYTF; CDR3nt: TGTGCCAGCAGCCCTCCGGGCACAGGTCGGGATGGCTACACCTTC
v_gene: TRBV12-3/TRBV12-4; abundance: -; j_gene: TRBJ1-2; d_gene: TRBD1; CDR3aa: CASSLGTGQLYGYTF; CDR3nt: TGTGCCAGCAGTTTAGGGACGGGACAGCTATATGGCTACACCTTC
v_gene: TRBV12-3/TRBV12-4; abundance: many; j_gene: TRBJ2-2; d_gene: -; CDR3aa: CASSAQGSTGELFF; CDR3nt: TGTGCCAGCAGTGCGCAGGGAAGTACCGGGGAGCTGTTTTTT